The rows below give T cell receptor beta chains drawn from one sample of a study of blood T cell repertoires in COVID-19. Measured with immunoSEQ multiplex PCR; TCRdb has only the in-frame clones, and not every one. This table holds 360,000 or so clones, 88% found once. Sequenced material: PBMCs or T cells enriched from blood (not recorded which). These receptors were collected from a woman between 25 and 40 years old who had been exposed to COVID-19. CDR3s include the opening cysteine and the closing phenylalanine or tryptophan. Each record gives: D gene, J gene, clone size, V gene, CDR3 DNA, CDR3 protein. A D gene is named only where the DNA matches it firmly. Not every row has a clone size; where given, it reads once, few, many or a size class.

>TRBD1|TRBJ2-1|-|TRBV7-9
TGTGCCAGCAGCCATGGGGACAGTCGAAATGAGCAGTTCTTC
CASSHGDSRNEQFF
>-|TRBJ2-3|-|TRBV7-3
TGTGCCAGCAGCCCTTCGACTCGCACAGATACGCAGTATTTT
CASSPSTRTDTQYF
>-|TRBJ2-1|-|TRBV19
TGTGCCAGTAGTATAGCCGGGGGGCGCTTGTACAATGAGCAGTTCTTC
CASSIAGGRLYNEQFF
>-|TRBJ1-1|few|TRBV5-6
TGTGCCAGCAGCCGAAACTGGGGCACTTTGAACACTGAAGCTTTCTTT
CASSRNWGTLNTEAFF
>TRBD1|TRBJ1-5|-|TRBV20-1
TGCAGTGCTAGTAGGGACAGGGGGGATCGGCAGCCCCAGCATTTT
CSASRDRGDRQPQHF
>TRBD1|TRBJ2-7|-|TRBV15
TGTGCCACCGGAACGGGACAGGGCGGCAACGAGCAGTACTTC
CATGTGQGGNEQYF
>-|TRBJ1-2|-|TRBV5-8
TGTGCCAGCATTACCACCGGGACAAGGGGCTATGGCTACACCTTC
CASITTGTRGYGYTF
>-|TRBJ1-1|-|TRBV19
TGTGCCAGTAGTATCGGAGGCATGACCACTGAAGCTTTCTTT
CASSIGGMTTEAFF
>TRBD1|TRBJ1-1|-|TRBV18
TGTGCCAGCTCTCGACCGGGGACAGGGGACACTGAAGCTTTCTTT
CASSRPGTGDTEAFF
>-|TRBJ2-7|-|TRBV7-9
TGTGCCAGCAGCTTGGTGGAGGTGGGGTACGAGCAGTACTTC
CASSLVEVGYEQYF
>TRBD2|TRBJ2-7|-|TRBV15
TGTGCCACCAGCAGTAGCGGGACGGCCTACGAGCAGTACTTC
CATSSSGTAYEQYF
>-|TRBJ1-2|-|TRBV6-6
TGTGCCAGCTCGCCTGAGGGCCGCTATGGCTACACCTTC
CASSPEGRYGYTF
>TRBD2|TRBJ2-2|-|TRBV15
TGTGCCACCAGCACCCCCGGGACTAGCTCCATAAACACCGGGGAGCTGTTTTTT
CATSTPGTSSINTGELFF
>-|TRBJ1-2|-|TRBV28
TGTGCCAGCAGGGCCACAGGAACAGATGGCTACACCTTC
CASRATGTDGYTF
>TRBD2|TRBJ2-7|once|TRBV27
TGTGCCAGCAGTTTGAGGGGAGCGGGATCGGTAGCGTCCTACGAGCAGTACTTC
CASSLRGAGSVASYEQYF
>TRBD1|TRBJ1-2|-|TRBV19
TGTGCCAGTAGTATAGCGAACAGGGGTATGAATGGCTACACCTTC
CASSIANRGMNGYTF
>TRBD2|TRBJ2-7|-|TRBV18
TGTGCCAGCTCACCGCTCCGGGAGGGCTACGAGCAGTACTTC
CASSPLREGYEQYF
>-|TRBJ2-2|-|TRBV7-8
TGTGCCAGCAGCTTAAAAGCAAGGAACACCGGGGAGCTGTTTTTT
CASSLKARNTGELFF
>TRBD2|TRBJ2-2|-|TRBV6-2/TRBV6-3
TGTGCCAGCAGCCCGGGGGGTCCCGGGGAGCTGTTTTTT
CASSPGGPGELFF
>TRBD2|TRBJ2-7|-|TRBV7-2
TGTGCCAGCAGCTTAGCCACGACTAGCGGGAGCTACGAGCAGTACTTC
CASSLATTSGSYEQYF
>-|TRBJ2-5|few|TRBV6-5
TGTGCCAGCAGTCACACCAACAATCAAGAGACCCAGTACTTC
CASSHTNNQETQYF
>-|TRBJ1-1|-|TRBV15
TGTGCCACCAGCAGAGATTTGGCGGGGAGTGAAGCTTTCTTT
CATSRDLAGSEAFF